The 29 T cell receptor beta chains reported below all come from one sample, sequenced in a study of cytomegalovirus exposure and HLA in healthy donors. Primers included in the PCR were 60 Vbeta and 13 Jbeta primers. Measured with immunoSEQ multiplex PCR; TCRdb has only the in-frame clones, and not every one. The sample contains under 95,000 clones, over 70% of which appear only once. Sequenced input: PBMCs. These TCRs come from a male donor in good health and CMV-seronegative.

V gene TRBV27 combines with J gene TRBJ2-3; 11 positions agree with TRBD2. Per germline, CDR1 MNHEY and CDR2 SMNVEV (reference sequence). The CDR3 runs 15 residues. The trim removed 6 bases at V and 4 bases at J, leaving 6 bases unmatched. The CDR3 nucleotides are TGTGCCAGCAGGTTAGCGGGAGGGCCGGCAGATACGCAGTATTTT. It is translated as CASRLAGGPADTQYF.

This CDR3 reads CASRLRRGGYNEQFF. CDR3 bases: TGTGCCAGCAGACTAAGGAGGGGGGGATACAATGAGCAGTTCTTC. The V gene is TRBV6-5, the J gene TRBJ2-1; D is perhaps TRBD2 (7 bases). The germline gives CDR1 MNHEY, CDR2 SVGAGI. This CDR3 is 15 amino acids long. V dropped 6 bases and J dropped 4 bases, with 16 bases sitting between them.

This chain joins TRBV27 and TRBJ2-5, with 13 bases that match TRBD2. The DNA end favors TRBJ2-7, so the J call may be wrong. From germline, CDR1 is MNHEY and CDR2 SMNVEV (reference sequence). This CDR3 has 15 residues. CDR3 protein: CASSQGTSGTYEQYF. As DNA, the CDR3 is TGTGCCAGCAGCCAAGGGACTAGCGGGACCTACGAGCAGTACTTC.

The chain employs TRBV10-3 and TRBJ1-2; TRBD1 is a possible D gene (5 bases). Germline CDR1 ENHRY, CDR2 SYGVKD. CDR3 length: 15 amino acids. The germline V and J ends were trimmed by 0 bases and 3 bases, with 11 bases remaining between them. Here the CDR3 DNA reads TGTGCCATCAGTGAGTCGCGGGGCGCGGACTATGGCTACACCTTC. Residues: CAISESRGADYGYTF.

The chain carries TRBV20-1 and TRBJ1-3; D possibly corresponds to TRBD1 (5 bases). The ends were cut back, 3 bases at V and 14 bases at J, with 14 bases in the middle. The CDR3 consists of 11 residues. CDR1 and CDR2 from the germline V gene are DFQATT and SNEGSKA (reference sequence). Written as DNA, the CDR3 is TGCAGTGCTAGTGGAGGGACCGCGCTATATTTT. It codes for CSASGGTALYF.

The rearrangement joins TRBV29-1 to TRBJ1-2; possible D gene TRBD1, 6 bases. Germline CDR1 and CDR2: SQVTM and ANQGSEA. The V gene lost 4 bases and the J gene lost 2 bases, with 20 bases spanning the gap. The CDR3 runs 16 residues. CDR3 bases: TGCAGCGTTGTTCTGCAGGGGAGTCCTTCGAACTATGGCTACACCTTC. Protein: CSVVLQGSPSNYGYTF. The full variable domain, completed using reference TRBV29-1 and TRBJ1-2, is SAVISQKPSRDICQRGTSLTIQCQVDSQVTMMFWYRQQPGQSLTLIATANQGSEATYESGFVIDKFPISRPNLTFSTLTVSNMSPEDSSIYLCSVVLQGSPSNYGYTFGSGTRLTVV.

This chain uses TRBV29-1 with TRBJ2-3; D gene unclear. V was pared by 7 bases and J by 1 base, with 15 bases between. The CDR3 extends over 14 amino acids. Germline V gene sequence: CDR1 SQVTM, CDR2 ANQGSEA. CDR3 sequence (DNA): TGCAGCGCTGTTCTTCGACACCGCACAGATACGCAGTATTTT. Translated: CSAVLRHRTDTQYF.

The J gene is TRBJ2-3, the V gene TRBV6-5, with 8 bases identical to TRBD2. This CDR3 contains 15 residues. CDR1 is MNHEY, CDR2 SVGAGI, per germline. Losses at the gene ends were 1 base for V and 1 base for J; bases not matched to a gene: 1. CDR3 DNA sequence: TGTGCCAGCAGTTACTGGCGGGGGGGCACAGATACGCAGTATTTT. Residues: CASSYWRGGTDTQYF.

In its sample, this clone was seen a few times. The chain uses TRBV6-1 and TRBJ1-4; possibly TRBD1 for D (5 bases). The V and J ends lost 5 bases and 11 bases respectively, with 18 bases between them. The length of the CDR3 is 14 residues. Germline lookup yields CDR1 MNHNS and CDR2 SASEGT. The CDR3 loop reads CASSSGQNFPKLFF. The DNA for the CDR3 is TGTGCCAGCAGTTCAGGGCAGAATTTCCCGAAACTGTTTTTT.

The table lists this clone with a few counts. The genes are TRBV7-2 and TRBJ2-3; TRBD2 matches 13 bases. V lost 4 bases and J lost 1; bases outside the gene matches: 2. The CDR3 has 16 amino acids. The germline V gene encodes CDR1 SGHTA and CDR2 FQGNSA. The chain's CDR3 is CASSSGLAGGTDTQYF. The CDR3 DNA reads TGTGCCAGCAGCTCCGGACTAGCGGGGGGCACAGATACGCAGTATTTT.

The V gene is TRBV7-2, the J gene TRBJ2-5; 16 bases map to TRBD2. The CDR3 length is 17 residues. The V gene's germline CDR1 is SGHTA and CDR2 FQGNSA. Losses at the gene ends were 6 bases for V and 4 bases for J; bases not matched to a gene: 8. CDR3 protein: CASSPGLAGGVRETQYF. CDR3 DNA sequence: TGTGCCAGCAGTCCGGGACTAGCGGGGGGGGTACGAGAGACCCAGTACTTC.

This chain connects TRBV28 to TRBJ1-2, with D perhaps TRBD1 (5 bases). Germline CDR1 is MDHEN and CDR2 is SYDVKM. The CDR3 has 13 amino acids. V lost 5 bases to trimming and J lost 4 bases, with 11 bases between them. Written as DNA, the CDR3 is TGTGCCAGCAGTACCGGGCAGGGCTATGGCTACACCTTC. Translating gives CASSTGQGYGYTF.

The chain carries TRBV6-1 and TRBJ1-2; 8 nucleotides align to TRBD1. V was clipped by 6 bases and J by 8 bases; unmatched bases: 8. The germline gives CDR1 MNHNS, CDR2 SASEGT. This CDR3 contains 13 residues. CDR3 sequence reads: CASRSQGAGGYTF. The CDR3 region has the DNA TGTGCCAGCAGGAGCCAGGGGGCTGGAGGCTACACCTTC.

This clone has a single count. The V gene is TRBV5-1, the J gene TRBJ1-4; D is perhaps TRBD1 (5 bases). The CDR3 loop spans 15 amino acids. Germline CDR1 SGHRS, CDR2 YFSETQ. The V and J ends lost 4 bases and 4 bases respectively, with 14 bases between them. The CDR3 region is CASSRLPGFNEKLFF. CDR3 nucleotide sequence: TGCGCCAGCAGCCGGCTCCCAGGGTTTAATGAAAAACTGTTTTTT.

The chain has TRBV12-2 and TRBJ2-2; the table names TRBD2, a call not compared with the DNA. TRBV12-2 is a listed pseudogene. CDR3 size: 14 residues. CDR3 sequence reads: CAGHGASSQRELFF. The CDR3 bases are TGTGCAGGCCACGGCGCTAGCTCGCAGAGGGAGCTGTTTTTT.

The V call is TRBV10-1, the J call TRBJ2-2; TRBD1 aligns across 8 bases. With 5 bases clipped from V and 5 bases from J, the junction kept 1 base outside the gene matches. Germline V gene lookup returns CDR1 WNHNN and CDR2 SYGVQD (reference sequence). There are 13 residues in the CDR3. Here the CDR3 reads CASSRTGTGELFF. The CDR3 nucleotides read TGCGCCAGCAGTAGGACAGGGACCGGGGAGCTGTTTTTT.

The rearrangement uses TRBV7-6 and TRBJ2-1; 9 bases align to TRBD2. Germline values: CDR1 SGHVS, CDR2 FNYEAQ. CDR3 length: 16 residues. The V segment lost 1 base and the J segment 6 bases; nucleotides outside the gene matches: 7. CDR3 amino acids: CASSLGPGLAVNEQFF. CDR3 DNA: TGTGCCAGCAGCTTAGGGCCGGGACTAGCAGTCAATGAGCAGTTCTTC.

The chain uses TRBV14 and TRBJ2-1, with TRBD1 matching 9 bases. The V gene's germline CDR1 is SGHDN and CDR2 FVKESK. This CDR3 has 13 amino acids. With V trimmed by 3 bases and J by 8 bases, 2 bases remained unmatched. The CDR3 DNA follows: TGTGCCAGCAGCCAGGGACAGGGCGATGAGCAGTTCTTC. Amino acids: CASSQGQGDEQFF.

The genes are TRBV25-1 and TRBJ1-1; TRBD1 matches 7 bases. CDR3 length equals 16 residues. Germline CDR1 and CDR2: MGHDK and SYGVNS. Unmatched junction bases numbered 12, after V lost 3 bases and J lost 5 bases. The CDR3 spells CASSESAGGIGTEAFF. The CDR3 region has the DNA TGTGCCAGCAGTGAGTCTGCAGGGGGGATCGGAACTGAAGCTTTCTTT.

As for this clone: The junction differs from germline at one of its ends, possibly a read error. This sequence joins TRBV7-2 and TRBJ1-1, with TRBD1 as a possible D gene (5 bases). The CDR3 sequence is 14 residues long. Germline CDR1 reads SGHTA; CDR2 reads FQGNSA. Here the CDR3 reads CASSFGEGNAEAFF. The DNA of the CDR3 is TGTGCCAGCAGCTTCGGGGAGGGGAACGCTGAAGCTTTCTTT.

V and J are TRBV11-3 and TRBJ2-1; 7 bases fit TRBD2. The CDR3 is made up of 16 amino acids. Germline V gene lookup returns CDR1 SGHNT and CDR2 YENEEA. V shed 5 bases and J 4 bases; nucleotides not matched to a gene: 11. The CDR3 DNA follows: TGTGCCAGCAGCCGGTCCAGCGGGAATCGGTACAATGAGCAGTTCTTC. It encodes CASSRSSGNRYNEQFF.

The chain links TRBV7-2 to TRBJ2-3; TRBD2 might be the D (6 bases). V lost 5 bases and J 2 bases, leaving 14 bases between the germline ends. The CDR3 spans 15 residues. Germline V gives CDR1 SGHTA, CDR2 FQGNSA. CDR3 in DNA: TGTGCCAGCAGCCTGAACCCGGGGGACACAGATACGCAGTATTTT. Protein sequence: CASSLNPGDTDTQYF.

The gene calls are TRBV5-1 and TRBJ2-1; TRBD1 matches 10 bases. This CDR3 is built from 14 residues. Germline V gene sequence: CDR1 SGHRS, CDR2 YFSETQ. With V trimmed by 0 bases and J by 8 bases, 2 bases remained unmatched. The CDR3 protein is CASSLGDRGYEQFF. CDR3 in DNA: TGCGCCAGCAGCTTGGGGGACAGGGGCTATGAGCAGTTCTTC. Variable domain in full (rest from reference TRBV5-1 and TRBJ2-1): KAGVTQTPRYLIKTRGQQVTLSCSPISGHRSVSWYQQTPGQGLQFLFEYFSETQRNKGNFPGRFSGRQFSNSRSEMNVSTLELGDSALYLCASSLGDRGYEQFFGPGTRLTVL.

The V call is TRBV20-1, the J call TRBJ1-1, with D unresolved. The germline CDR1 and CDR2 sequences are DFQATT and SNEGSKA (reference sequence). The length of the CDR3 is 10 residues. The V and J ends lost 7 bases and 5 bases respectively, with 8 bases between them. The CDR3 nucleotides read TGCAGTGTAGGGAGAACTGAAGCTTTCTTT. Protein sequence: CSVGRTEAFF.

The chain recombines TRBV5-1 with TRBJ1-1; 8 bases are shared with TRBD1. V shed 7 bases and J 1 base; nucleotides not matched to a gene: 3. The V gene's germline CDR1 is SGHRS and CDR2 YFSETQ. CDR3 length: 13 residues. The CDR3 protein is CASRQGQNTEAFF. For the CDR3, the DNA is TGCGCCAGCCGACAGGGGCAGAACACTGAAGCTTTCTTT.

Written as DNA, the CDR3 is TGCAGCGTTTCCTCCCTTACAGGGGGGTACGAGCAGTACTTC. Translated, it gives CSVSSLTGGYEQYF. This chain uses TRBV29-1 with TRBJ2-7; 8 bases align to TRBD1. The J segment lost 4 bases and the V segment lost 5 bases, leaving 10 bases of the junction unmatched. The germline V gene has CDR1 SQVTM and CDR2 ANQGSEA. CDR3 length: 14 amino acids.

This chain connects TRBV6-5 to TRBJ2-2, with TRBD2 as a possible D gene (6 bases). V dropped 5 bases and J dropped 13 bases, with 17 bases sitting between them. Germline CDR1 MNHEY, CDR2 SVGAGI. This CDR3 is 13 amino acids long. CDR3 bases: TGTGCCAGCAGTGAAGTCGGGCGGGGACCGCTGTTTTTT. Protein product: CASSEVGRGPLFF.

In this sample, this clone turned up a few times. The chain couples TRBV5-1 to TRBJ2-5, with 10 bases fitting TRBD2. The ends lost 0 bases at V and 4 bases at J; junction bases unmatched: 3. This CDR3 is built from 15 residues. Germline CDR1 reads SGHRS; CDR2 reads YFSETQ. CDR3 protein: CASSLEAGGPETQYF. The CDR3, as DNA: TGCGCCAGCAGCTTGGAAGCGGGGGGGCCAGAGACCCAGTACTTC. The complete variable domain, with remaining parts taken from reference TRBV5-1 and TRBJ2-5, reads KAGVTQTPRYLIKTRGQQVTLSCSPISGHRSVSWYQQTPGQGLQFLFEYFSETQRNKGNFPGRFSGRQFSNSRSEMNVSTLELGDSALYLCASSLEAGGPETQYFGPGTRLLVL.

The V call is TRBV5-4, the J call TRBJ1-6; the D gene is possibly TRBD1 (6 bases). The CDR3 is 14 amino acids. Trimming removed 4 bases at V and 6 bases at J, with 11 bases between. Germline CDR1 reads SGHNT; CDR2 reads YYREEE (reference sequence). CDR3 sequence: CASSETGLNSPLHF. As DNA, the CDR3 is TGTGCCAGCAGCGAGACAGGTCTTAATTCACCCCTCCACTTT.